This TCR beta chain was obtained from a study of OX40 agonist ivuxolimab in advanced cancers. The overall study: The patients received ivuxolimab by intravenous route every 2 weeks at 0.01 to 10 mg/kg. General study findings and limits: Mean expanded clone counts were higher in CD8+ than CD4+ T cells. Nonresponders, in some cases, also had low normalized T-cell clonal expansion.

Clones were read by immunoSEQ multiplex PCR, and TCRdb kept only the in-frame ones, dropping some. Of roughly 130,000 clones detected, 93% appear once; the ten largest clones hold roughly 0.15%. On this clone: Its antigen is not identified.

CDR1 and CDR2 from the germline V gene are SGHNT and YYREEE (reference sequence). The CDR3 consists of 16 residues. The germline V and J ends were trimmed by 2 bases and 4 bases, with 15 bases remaining between them. Patients were ruled out by autoimmune disease history or systemic immunosuppression. This TCR derives from an adult with an advanced solid tumor such as melanoma, head and neck, liver or kidney cancer. The V call is TRBV5-4, the J call TRBJ1-4; D gene ambiguous. Sequencing used CD4+ or CD8+ T cells sorted from blood, obtained in a trial of the OX40 agonist ivuxolimab. CDR3 in DNA: TGTGCCAGCAGCTTTGGTGGAGGCACCCTTAATGAAAAACTGTTTTTT. Amino acids: CASSFGGGTLNEKLFF.